This T cell receptor (beta chain) appears in the sequencing data of a study of CD8+CD57+ T cells in acquired aplastic anemia. Study background: DNA recovered from sorted CD4+ and CD8+ cells had a mean of roughly 3 ug.

The TCR beta profiling, which covered VDJ combination and CDR3 sequence, was carried out using genomic DNA as the template. TCRdb reprocessed the reads via MiXCR and lists one record per CDR3 protein. The table has just over 400,000 distinct CDR3 sequences, around 68% seen once. This clonotype was picked up a small number of times. Its antigen remains unidentified. In germline, CDR1 is LNHDA, CDR2 SQIVND (reference sequence). This CDR3 has 13 residues. With V trimmed by 7 bases and J by 7 bases, 8 bases remained unmatched. Regarding the study as a whole: The CD8+ Simpson's diversity of patients and controls was not significantly different. Researchers report that fewer than 30 CD8+ CDR3 sequences appeared in both patients and controls.

The source of this sequence is a human donor in good health, serving as a control. The chain couples TRBV19 to TRBJ1-2, with TRBD1 matching over 8 bases. Input material: sorted CD4+, CD8+, or CD8+CD57+ T cells (not recorded which) from PBMCs. For the CDR3, the DNA is TGTGCCAGTACAGGACAGGGATCCGGTGGCTACACCTTC. Its protein product is CASTGQGSGGYTF.